The table lists the clone carrying this TCR beta chain with a few counts. The data are from a study of blood T cell repertoires in COVID-19. Study overall: Samples came from the United States, Italy and Spain, spanning acute and convalescent COVID-19. Sources were T cells, B-cell-depleted T cells, or PBMCs; the material itself was cDNA or gDNA.

Original methodology: Estimated nucleated cell counts came from reference gene primer amplification. Libraries were prepared by immunoSEQ multiplex PCR; TCRdb keeps only in-frame clonotypes and omits some of them. D and trimming come from the DNA, and the V and J calls and clone size come from that table. The sample shows roughly 350,000 clones, 85% of them seen only once. From germline, CDR1 is MRHNA and CDR2 SNTAGT. The CDR3 runs to 13 residues. Trimming pared 6 bases from V and 0 bases from J, leaving 8 bases between. This TCR derives from a woman between 18 and 30 years old with acute or convalescent COVID-19. Sequenced: peripheral blood. The V and J genes are TRBV6-4 and TRBJ1-1; no reliable D call. Here the CDR3 reads CASSYSLNTEAFF. CDR3 DNA: TGTGCCAGCAGCTACAGTCTGAACACTGAAGCTTTCTTT.